The source of this TCR beta chain is a study of graft-versus-host responses after intestinal transplantation (dated by TCRdb to about 2021). In terms of the full investigation: The transplants that recipients got were multivisceral, liver-intestinal, or isolated intestinal. Anti-thymocyte globulin induction was given to all recipients, followed by maintenance tacrolimus and steroids for 3 to 4 years. Bulk TCR-beta CDR3 sequencing was used to track graft-versus-host and host-versus-graft alloreactive T cell clones in the graft, circulation and bone marrow after intestinal transplantation. To identify alloreactive clones, pre-transplant mixed lymphocyte reaction products were sequenced and then compared with unstimulated pre-transplant donor and recipient T cells. Of the roughly 25 intestinal transplant recipients enrolled in the cohort, one of whom was a retransplant, 3 patients without pretransplant specimens were excluded. Donor T cell macrochimerism was defined as a peak of at least 4% donor T cells among recipient peripheral blood mononuclear cells. Rather than being sequenced by the commercial service, samples from a few later patients were sequenced in-house on an Illumina MiSeq and processed with MiXCR. Points the paper makes about the study in general: High GvH to HvG T cell clonal ratios were observed in the allografts of patients with donor T cell macrochimerism. Early after transplant, declines in HvG clones were associated with peak levels of circulating GvH clones. GvH clones turned up in recipient bone marrow, with some appearing earlier in ileal mucosa or blood, a pattern consistent with an intestinal mucosal origin. The relatively low number and heterogeneity of intestinal transplant patients limited the conclusions.

As for this clone: Its binding antigen is unknown. Per-nucleotide qualities are absent, and no much larger clonotype sits a single base away.

Measured from the cysteine to the phenylalanine, the CDR3 is 15 residues long. Only CDR3 DNA is held: 45 bases, read in frame from base 1. Trimming at the junction amounts to 3 bases on V and 2 bases on J, and the germline ends lie 13 bases apart. Reading the germline V gene gives CDR1 SGDLS and CDR2 YYNGEE. The protocol used for the library was the immunoSEQ multiplex PCR assay. For most patients, genomic DNA was subjected to high-throughput TCR-beta CDR3 sequencing by Adaptive Biotechnologies. As for how the authors treated the data: TCR sequencing data were retrieved from Adaptive's ImmunoSEQ software for roughly 20 patients, whereas a few other patients were processed with MiXCR and VDJtools. Because the origin of CDR3 nucleotide sequences shared between donor and recipient could not be assigned, those sequences were removed. To be classed as alloreactive, a clone needed at least 2-fold expansion over unstimulated cells and a minimum CFSE-low frequency of 0.002% (template counts) or 0.001% (read counts). Clones were considered mappable if detected in sequenced pre-transplant spleen, lymph node, or MLR CFSE-low populations of the donor or recipient. The cumulative frequency of alloreactive clones was calculated as a percentage of all sequences, weighted by copy number. TCRdb re-hosts the immuneACCESS table, in-frame sequences only. Its copies lack some clones; in the studies checked, an unresolved V gene accounts for under half of them, and the cause for the rest is not known. V, J and clone size derive from that table, while D and trimming were established from the DNA sequence. The table for this sample lists 50,000 or so clones; around nine tenths of them were counted only once. Roughly 2.7% of the sample is held by the ten biggest clonotypes.

Blood samples were collected up to 4 times in the first month after transplant and then at least monthly when available. This receptor chain uses TRBV9 and TRBJ2-3; the D gene remains uncertain. This clonotype was obtained from a human patient who received an intestinal transplant, so some T cells may come from the graft donor. This specimen was PBMCs, taken roughly 120 days after intestinal transplantation. The CDR3 has the sequence CASSAGAGFTDTQYF. The nucleotide sequence is TGTGCCAGCAGCGCCGGAGCCGGATTCACAGATACGCAGTATTTT.